This T cell receptor (beta chain) was sequenced in a study of T cell responses to AZD1222 COVID-19 vaccine. Study-wide results and limits: White British people made up most donors, females outnumbered males, and clonal diversity was possibly underestimated.

Clones were read by immunoSEQ multiplex PCR, and TCRdb kept only the in-frame ones, dropping some. The sample records 140,000 to 150,000 clones, about 92% being singletons. On this clone itself: Its cognate antigen is unknown.

Germline loops: CDR1 LNHDA, CDR2 SQIVND (reference sequence). CDR3 length equals 14 residues. The junction had 11 bases not matched to a gene; V was cut back by 10 bases and J by 6 bases. This clonotype was sampled from an adult who received the AZD1222 COVID-19 vaccine. This chain connects TRBV19 to TRBJ1-5, with 8 bases fitting TRBD1. The source was peripheral blood, collected 28 days after the second AZD1222 dose. The CDR3 DNA reads as TGTGCCACCTCGGACAGGGCCGCCGGTCAGCCCCAGCATTTT. Translation gives CATSDRAAGQPQHF.